Here is one T cell receptor (beta chain) with its context. This sample was included in a study of T cells in Graves' hyperthyroidism and ophthalmopathy. V trimming: 2 bases; J trimming: 5 bases; junction bases outside the gene matches: 10. This CDR3 spans 16 amino acids. The germline gives CDR1 SGHRS, CDR2 YFSETQ. Hyperthyroidism, newly diagnosed and lasting under 2 months, affected patients aged 18 to 65. Every diagnosis used clinical symptoms, serum thyroxine and TRAb, thyroid ultrasound and orbital computed tomography. The authors obtained PBMCs from 7.5 to 10 ml of fresh peripheral blood. Amplified regions were TCR beta CDR3 sequences from RNA transcripts. RT-PCR in the first round (using the HTBI primer set) targeted the TCR CDR3. MiXCR, run by TCRdb on the multiplex PCR reads, gives a single entry per CDR3 protein. The table shows roughly 660,000 distinct CDR3 sequences, with 17% occurring only once.

The chain carries TRBV5-1 and TRBJ2-5; TRBD1 matches 9 bases. The sample taken for sequencing was blood. The clonotype was recovered from a man aged 50 to 60 with Graves' hyperthyroidism. CDR3 coding DNA: TGCGCCAGCAGCTTAGCCGACAGGGGGATTGGTGAGACCCAGTACTTC. Translation: CASSLADRGIGETQYF.